This T cell receptor beta chain was captured in a study of response to subunit inactivated influenza vaccine. TCRdb independently ran MiXCR on the RT-PCR reads; one entry per CDR3 protein. The sample consists of 180,000 or so distinct CDR3 sequences, less than 15% of them appearing once. Notes on this clonotype: The target antigen is unknown.

The CDR3 covers 13 residues. V was clipped by 6 bases and J by 1 base, with 9 bases between them. The germline V gene encodes CDR1 LNHNV and CDR2 YYDKDF (reference sequence). Notes on the study in general: Authors suggested few new T cells are recruited by each seasonal influenza vaccination.

These data also featured in a second study, about T cells expressing NK-cell markers. That work adds: Making the TCR beta cDNA relied on 5'RACE template switching with UMIs. Among eight sequenced donors, seven carried HCMV seropositivity while one was seronegative. A range of 1.0-7.0% of CD8+ T cells consisted of dominant NKG2C+ clonotypes in 6 or 7 donors. In four donors, these clonotypes also led the CD3+CD56-NKG2C+ fraction.

The chain combines TRBV15 with TRBJ1-2, with D tentatively TRBD1 (6 bases). The sequencing used CD8+ T cells sorted from PBMCs, collected 12 days after vaccination. The sequence derives from a man aged 45-65 years who received an inactivated influenza vaccine. CDR3 DNA: TGTGCCACCAGTACAGGGTATAACTATGGCTACACCTTC. As protein: CATSTGYNYGYTF.